Below, 9 T cell receptor beta chains from the same sample are listed, as sequenced in a study of naive and memory T cell subsets. The beta constant-region primer was an equimolar mix of two oligonucleotides covering TRBC1 and TRBC2. MiXCR, run by TCRdb on the UMI-ligation and nested PCR reads, gives a single entry per CDR3 protein. The data show 89,000 or so distinct CDR3 sequences, with about an eighth seen just once and about 0.93% held by the top ten. Sequencing used central memory CD4+ T cells from blood. These receptors were taken from a human donor in good health.

This clonotype occurred a few times. The rearrangement links TRBV5-4 to TRBJ2-5; D assignment may be TRBD1 or TRBD2 (6 bases each). This CDR3 comprises 14 residues. V lost 2 bases and J 1 base, leaving 9 bases between the germline ends. CDR1 SGHNT and CDR2 YYREEE come from the germline V gene (reference sequence). CDR3 residues: CASSFGGGQETQYF. The CDR3 DNA follows: TGTGCCAGCAGCTTTGGAGGGGGCCAAGAGACCCAGTACTTC.

This clonotype was found many times. The rearrangement links TRBV6-1 to TRBJ2-5, with 10 nucleotides matching TRBD1. The V gene end was trimmed by 7 bases and the J gene end by 3 bases; junction bases not matched to a gene: 11. The CDR3 extends over 16 amino acids. Germline loops: CDR1 MNHNS, CDR2 SASEGT. Here the CDR3 DNA reads TGTGCCAGCAACCCGGGACAGGGGAAGATCAAAGAGACCCAGTACTTC. Its translation: CASNPGQGKIKETQYF.

This clonotype occurred a few times. The V gene is TRBV12-3 or TRBV12-4, the J gene TRBJ1-2, with D possibly being TRBD1 (5 bases). Trimming left V 3 bases short and J 5 bases short, with 13 bases between. This CDR3 contains 14 residues. The CDR3 nucleotides are TGTGCCAGCAGTTTTGCAGTCGGGGGGTATGGCTACACCTTC. Translated, it gives CASSFAVGGYGYTF.

This clonotype was observed a few times. The chain joins TRBV12-2 to TRBJ1-5. TRBV12-2 is labeled a pseudogene. The CDR3 spans 14 residues. The CDR3 DNA reads as TGTGCAAGTCGCTTAGCAACCATATGTCAGCCCCAGCATTTT. Protein sequence: CASRLATICQPQHF.

This clonotype was found a few times. This rearrangement joins TRBV20-1 to TRBJ2-1; no reliable D call. The CDR3 is 11 residues long. Per germline, CDR1 DFQATT and CDR2 SNEGSKA (reference sequence). V lost 3 bases and J 9 bases, leaving 9 bases between the germline ends. The CDR3 here is CSASRGSEQFF. CDR3 coding DNA: TGCAGTGCTAGTCGAGGTAGTGAGCAGTTCTTC.

This clonotype was recorded a few times. The rearrangement uses TRBV20-1 and TRBJ2-3; 10 bases align to TRBD2. After removal of 6 bases from V and 3 bases from J, the junction contained 3 bases not matched to a gene. Germline values: CDR1 DFQATT, CDR2 SNEGSKA (reference sequence). There are 13 residues in the CDR3. This CDR3 reads CSAPTSGTDTQYF. The CDR3 bases are TGCAGTGCCCCGACTAGCGGGACAGATACGCAGTATTTT.

This clonotype occurred many times. The chain has TRBV9 and TRBJ2-2, with 10 bases lining up with TRBD2. This CDR3 is 18 amino acids long. The V and J ends lost 0 bases and 5 bases, in that order; junction bases with no gene match: 10. The germline V gene has CDR1 SGDLS and CDR2 YYNGEE. CDR3 coding DNA: TGTGCCAGCAGCGTAGGCCTAGCGGGAGTCCACGGGACCGGGGAGCTGTTTTTT. This gives the protein CASSVGLAGVHGTGELFF.

This clonotype was seen many times. The chain has TRBV7-6 and TRBJ2-1; 7 nucleotides line up with TRBD2. Germline V gene data show CDR1 as SGHVS and CDR2 as FNYEAQ. CDR3 length equals 15 residues. J lost 8 bases, V lost 1 base, and 8 bases had no gene match. The CDR3 DNA follows: TGTGCCAGCAGCTTAGGTTGGGCAAGCGGGGATGAGCAGTTCTTC. It specifies CASSLGWASGDEQFF.

This clonotype turned up a few times. The V gene is TRBV18, the J gene TRBJ1-1; TRBD1 agrees at 9 bases. V trimming: 1 base; J trimming: 6 bases; junction bases outside the gene matches: 6. The CDR3 sequence is 15 residues long. From germline, CDR1 is KGHSH and CDR2 LQKENI. This CDR3 is CASSPQGTGWPEAFF. For the CDR3, the DNA is TGTGCCAGCTCACCACAGGGGACAGGGTGGCCTGAAGCTTTCTTT.